This passage covers 9 T cell receptor beta chains from one sample sequenced in a study of T-cell reconstitution after alpha-beta-depleted transplantation in children (dated by TCRdb to between 2015 and 2016). The method was PCR. Instrument used: Illumina HiSeq 2500. Molecular barcoding was employed in the preparation of TCR libraries, with unique molecular identifiers being used to normalize TCRbeta repertoire quantification. In TCRdb, the public reads were trimmed at Q25 with fastp and aligned with MiXCR, with productive beta chains retained. Entries are consolidated by CDR3 protein sequence, retaining the most common genes and DNA. The sample profile shows 450,000 to 500,000 distinct CDR3 sequences; 12% of them were found once. The ten top clones hold about 5.6% of the sample. The sequences come from PBMCs from the stem cell graft donor, collected from the stem cell graft. The receptors come from a human donor who donated a stem cell graft to a child with combined immunodeficiency.

V is TRBV4-3 and J is TRBJ1-2; D is ambiguous. The V gene lost 4 bases and the J gene lost 1 base, with 10 bases spanning the gap. CDR1 is LGHNA, CDR2 YSLEER, per germline. The CDR3 runs to 14 residues. CDR3 nucleotide sequence: TGCGCCAGCAGCCCCACTCAGAGTAACTATGGCTACACCTTC. Residues: CASSPTQSNYGYTF.

This clonotype turned up a few times. The V gene is TRBV24-1, the J gene TRBJ2-3; the match to TRBD1 covers 7 bases. The CDR3 is made up of 13 amino acids. V was pared by 7 bases and J by 6 bases, with 6 bases of the junction left unmatched. Germline-derived CDR1 and CDR2 are KGHDR and SFDVKD. In nucleotides, the CDR3 is TGTGCCACCAGCCAAGGGGGCGCCGATACGCAGTATTTT. Translating it yields CATSQGGADTQYF.

The chain employs TRBV12-3 or TRBV12-4 and TRBJ2-1; D gene uncertain. CDR3 length: 12 amino acids. Trimming removed 6 bases at V and 10 bases at J, with 13 bases between. CDR3 amino acids: CASSPNYPEQFF. Here the CDR3 DNA reads TGTGCCAGCAGCCCGAACTACCCCGAGCAGTTCTTC.

This clonotype has only a few counts. The chain has TRBV2 and TRBJ2-7; D perhaps matches TRBD2 (6 bases). Germline assignment: CDR1 SNHLY and CDR2 FYNNEI. V lost 7 bases to trimming and J lost 6 bases, with 22 bases between them. This CDR3 comprises 15 residues. CDR3 nucleotide sequence: TGTGCCAGCATGCCCCTAGCGTCCGGGCGAGGCGAGCAGTACTTC. It translates to CASMPLASGRGEQYF.

In this sample, this clonotype turned up a few times. V usage is TRBV20-1 and J usage is TRBJ2-1; D not resolved. CDR1 DFQATT and CDR2 SNEGSKA come from the germline V gene (reference sequence). The CDR3 is 15 residues long. V dropped 5 bases and J dropped 6 bases, with 20 bases sitting between them. The chain's CDR3 is CSAPWPRRRVNEQFF. The DNA for the CDR3 is TGCAGTGCTCCTTGGCCCCGGAGAAGGGTCAATGAGCAGTTCTTC.

The chain couples TRBV29-1 to TRBJ2-3, with 13 bases matching TRBD2. The CDR3 has 17 residues. V shed 8 bases, J shed 0 bases, and the junction held 11 bases outside the gene matches. Germline V gives CDR1 SQVTM, CDR2 ANQGSEA. Here the CDR3 reads CSPTGTSGGDSTDTQYF. The CDR3 nucleotides read TGCAGCCCCACGGGAACTAGCGGGGGGGATAGCACAGATACGCAGTATTTT.

This chain links TRBV7-6 with TRBJ1-5; D call uncertain. V lost 5 bases and J lost 9, with 11 bases in between. CDR3 length: 12 amino acids. Germline CDR1 reads SGHVS; CDR2 reads FNYEAQ. The chain's CDR3 is CASSPYLGPQHF. The DNA of the CDR3 is TGTGCCAGCAGCCCGTACCTTGGGCCCCAGCATTTT.

This clonotype was seen ten or more times. The gene calls are TRBV6-5 and TRBJ1-3; D might be TRBD1 (6 bases). The CDR3 runs to 14 residues. Germline V gene lookup returns CDR1 MNHEY and CDR2 SVGAGI. V lost 5 bases, J lost 3 bases, and 11 bases lay in between. CDR3 nucleotides: TGTGCCAGCAGTCGCGACAGGATTGGAAACACCATATATTTT. It specifies CASSRDRIGNTIYF.

This clonotype was recorded a few times. The V gene is TRBV12-3 or TRBV12-4, the J gene TRBJ2-5, with a possible D match to TRBD1 (5 bases). Trimming took off 2 bases at V and 5 bases at J, with 15 bases between the two ends. The CDR3 runs to 15 residues. The CDR3 DNA sequence: TGTGCCAGCAGTTTAAATCGGGCAGGGTCGGAGACCCAGTACTTC. It specifies CASSLNRAGSETQYF.